The clone carrying this T cell receptor beta chain has just a few counts. The antigen remains unidentified. These data originate in a study of identical twins. Study findings and constraints: Abundant beta clonotypes from cord blood had fewer insertions, unlike memory repertoires, which showed none. The study based its conclusions on cross-sectional statistical analysis and did not follow the same donors.

Template switching added a universal primer binding site, and final cDNA carried unique molecular identifiers. TCRdb analysed the 5' RACE reads with MiXCR anew, one entry per CDR3 protein. Of 500,000 or so distinct CDR3 sequences listed, roughly an eighth are singletons. J was trimmed by 1 base and V by 1 base; bases with no gene match: 4. Germline CDR1 and CDR2: LGHNA and YSLEER. CDR3 size: 17 residues. Another study also made use of these data, one on yellow fever vaccine responses in identical twins.

This receptor was taken from a woman aged 18 to 35 in good health. The J gene is TRBJ2-7, the V gene TRBV4-3; TRBD2 matches 13 bases. The sequencing input was CD4+ T cells sorted from blood. The CDR3 sequence: CASSQGGLAGVSYEQYF. As DNA, the CDR3 is TGCGCCAGCAGCCAAGGTGGACTAGCGGGAGTATCCTACGAGCAGTACTTC.